This T cell receptor (beta chain) came from a study of shared clonotypes between healthy human individuals. The CDR3 is 19 residues long. The V gene's germline CDR1 is SGHAT and CDR2 FQNNGV. V was shortened by 5 bases and J by 0 bases, with 23 bases between the two germline ends. Each subset's genomic DNA was shared equally among a number of immunoSEQ plates. As handled by the study authors: ImmunoSEQ only sent back junction sequences with no quality scores, so filtering was done differently. TCRdb's copy holds only in-frame clones and misses some; the assay was immunoSEQ multiplex PCR. The DNA was the basis for D and trimming; V, J and clone size are from that table. The sample consists of about 1.1 million clones, roughly 77% of them appearing once. Study-wide points: Donors were few, which limited the genetic and exposure-history diversity represented.

A remark on this clone: Its cognate antigen is unknown.

The rearrangement uses TRBV11-2 and TRBJ1-5, with a weak D call TRBD1 (6 bases). The clonotype was recovered from a man aged 18 to 29 in good health. Some clones in this sample may be carry-over from other donors' samples. Sequenced material: memory CD4+ T cells from PBMCs. The subset here: CD45RA-negative fraction. The CDR3 spells CASSARQAGREYSNQPQHF. In DNA, the CDR3 is TGTGCCAGCAGCGCCCGACAGGCAGGGCGCGAGTATAGCAATCAGCCCCAGCATTTT.